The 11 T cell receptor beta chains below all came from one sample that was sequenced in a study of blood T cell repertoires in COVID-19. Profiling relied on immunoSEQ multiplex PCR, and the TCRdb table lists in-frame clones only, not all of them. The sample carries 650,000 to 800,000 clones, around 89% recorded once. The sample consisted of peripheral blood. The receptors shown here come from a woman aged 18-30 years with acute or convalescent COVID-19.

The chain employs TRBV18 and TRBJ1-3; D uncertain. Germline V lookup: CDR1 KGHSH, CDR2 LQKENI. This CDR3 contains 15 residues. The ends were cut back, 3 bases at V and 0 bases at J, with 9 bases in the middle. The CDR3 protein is CASSPRSVSGNTIYF. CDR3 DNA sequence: TGTGCCAGCTCACCCCGATCAGTCTCTGGAAACACCATATATTTT.

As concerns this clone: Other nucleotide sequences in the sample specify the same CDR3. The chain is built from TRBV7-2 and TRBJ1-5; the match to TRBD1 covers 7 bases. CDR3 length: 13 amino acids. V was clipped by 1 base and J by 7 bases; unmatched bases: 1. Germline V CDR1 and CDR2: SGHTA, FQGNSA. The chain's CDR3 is CASSLDRGQPQHF. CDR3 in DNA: TGTGCCAGCAGCTTAGACAGGGGACAGCCCCAGCATTTT.

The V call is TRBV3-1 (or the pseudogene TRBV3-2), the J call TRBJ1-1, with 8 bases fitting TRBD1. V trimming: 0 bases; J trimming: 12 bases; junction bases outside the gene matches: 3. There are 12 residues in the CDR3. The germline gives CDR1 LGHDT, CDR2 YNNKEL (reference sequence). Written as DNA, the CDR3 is TGTGCCAGCAGCCAAGAGGACAGGGTTTCTTTCTTT. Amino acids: CASSQEDRVSFF.

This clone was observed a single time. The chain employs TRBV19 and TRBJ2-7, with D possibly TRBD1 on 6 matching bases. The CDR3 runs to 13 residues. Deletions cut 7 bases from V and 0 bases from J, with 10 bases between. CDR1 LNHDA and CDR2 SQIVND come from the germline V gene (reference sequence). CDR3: CASNQGSSYEQYF. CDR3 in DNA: TGTGCCAGTAATCAGGGGTCCTCCTACGAGCAGTACTTC.

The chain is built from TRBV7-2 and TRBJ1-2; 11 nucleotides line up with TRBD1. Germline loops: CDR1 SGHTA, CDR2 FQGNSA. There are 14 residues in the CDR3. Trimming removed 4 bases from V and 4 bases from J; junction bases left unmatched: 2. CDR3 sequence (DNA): TGTGCCAGCAGCTGGGACAGGGGGATCTATGGCTACACCTTC. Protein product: CASSWDRGIYGYTF.

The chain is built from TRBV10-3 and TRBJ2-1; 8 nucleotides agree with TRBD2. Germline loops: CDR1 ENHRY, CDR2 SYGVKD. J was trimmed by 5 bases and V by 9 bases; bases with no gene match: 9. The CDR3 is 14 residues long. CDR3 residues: CAIRPSGGHNEQFF. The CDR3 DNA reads TGTGCCATAAGGCCCAGCGGGGGCCACAATGAGCAGTTCTTC.

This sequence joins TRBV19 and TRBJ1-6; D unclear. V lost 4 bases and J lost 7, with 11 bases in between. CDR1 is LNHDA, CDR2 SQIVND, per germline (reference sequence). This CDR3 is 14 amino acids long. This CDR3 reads CASSTRGQNSPLHF. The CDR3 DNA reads TGTGCCAGTAGTACCCGGGGTCAAAATTCACCCCTCCACTTT.

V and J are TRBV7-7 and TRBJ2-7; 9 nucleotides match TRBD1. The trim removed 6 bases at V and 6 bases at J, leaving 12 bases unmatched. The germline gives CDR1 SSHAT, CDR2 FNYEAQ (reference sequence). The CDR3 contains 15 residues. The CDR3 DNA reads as TGTGCCAGCAGGGAAGGGGGACAGGGTCCAAGCGAGCAGTACTTC. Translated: CASREGGQGPSEQYF.

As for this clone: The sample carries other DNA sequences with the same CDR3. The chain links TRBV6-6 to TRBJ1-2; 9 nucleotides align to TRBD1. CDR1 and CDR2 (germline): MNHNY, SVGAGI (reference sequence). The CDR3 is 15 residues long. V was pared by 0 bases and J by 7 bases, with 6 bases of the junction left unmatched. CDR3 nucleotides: TGTGCCAGCAGTTACTCTCCAGACAGGGGGAGTGGCTACACCTTC. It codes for CASSYSPDRGSGYTF.

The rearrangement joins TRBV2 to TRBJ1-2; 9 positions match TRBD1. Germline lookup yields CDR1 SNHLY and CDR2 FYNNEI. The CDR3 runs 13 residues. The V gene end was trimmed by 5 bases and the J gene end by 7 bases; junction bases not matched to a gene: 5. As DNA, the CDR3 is TGTGCCAGCAGTTCGGGACAGGGTATTGGCTACACCTTC. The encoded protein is CASSSGQGIGYTF.

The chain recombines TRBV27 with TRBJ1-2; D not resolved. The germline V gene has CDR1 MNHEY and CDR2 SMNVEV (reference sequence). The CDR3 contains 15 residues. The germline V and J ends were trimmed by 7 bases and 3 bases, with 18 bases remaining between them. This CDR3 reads CASTSAGSDHYGYTF. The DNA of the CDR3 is TGTGCCAGCACCTCAGCGGGGTCAGATCACTATGGCTACACCTTC.